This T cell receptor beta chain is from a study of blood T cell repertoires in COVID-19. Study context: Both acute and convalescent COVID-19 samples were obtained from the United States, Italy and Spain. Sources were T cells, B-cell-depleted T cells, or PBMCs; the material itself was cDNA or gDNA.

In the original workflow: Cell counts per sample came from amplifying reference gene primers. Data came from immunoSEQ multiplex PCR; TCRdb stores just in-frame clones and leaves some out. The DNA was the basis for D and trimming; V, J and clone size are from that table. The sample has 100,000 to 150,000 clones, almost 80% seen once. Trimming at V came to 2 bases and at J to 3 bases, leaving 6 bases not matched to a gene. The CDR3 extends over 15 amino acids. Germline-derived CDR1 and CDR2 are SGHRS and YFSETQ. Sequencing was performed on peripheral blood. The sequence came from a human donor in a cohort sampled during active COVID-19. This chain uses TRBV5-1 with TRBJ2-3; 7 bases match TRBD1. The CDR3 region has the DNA TGCGCCAGCAGCTTAACAGGGGTCCCAACAGATACGCAGTATTTT. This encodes CASSLTGVPTDTQYF.